This T cell receptor (beta chain) was found in a study of beta chain features in type 1 diabetes. The CDR3 consists of 13 residues. V was clipped by 8 bases and J by 6 bases, with 16 bases between them. The germline CDR1 and CDR2 sequences are GTSNPN and SVGIG (reference sequence). Expressed TCRB transcripts were sequenced, since all the RNA that had been isolated was reverse transcribed. Generated by immunoSEQ multiplex PCR, the TCRdb table keeps only in-frame clones and is missing some. The table lists about 220,000 clones, 11% of them singletons. V and J are TRBV30 and TRBJ1-4; D is uncertain. Source material: central memory CD4+ T cells from blood. The receptor comes from a man aged 18 to 29 in good health. DNA for the CDR3: TGTGCCGAGCGGCCGCAAGAGCATGAAAAACTGTTTTTT. This sequence encodes CAERPQEHEKLFF. Using reference TRBV30 and TRBJ1-4 for the parts outside the CDR3, the full variable domain is SQTIHQWPATLVQPVGSPLSLECTVEGTSNPNLYWYRQAAGRGLQLLFYSVGIGQISSEVPQNLSASRPQDRQFILSSKKLLLSDSGFYLCAERPQEHEKLFFGSGTQLSVL.